The clone carrying this TCR beta chain was counted at least ten times. What it recognizes is unknown. CDR3 length: 12 amino acids. V was trimmed by 0 bases and J by 9 bases, leaving 6 bases between them. CDR1 SGHTA and CDR2 FQGNSA come from the germline V gene. The data are from a study of T cells in Graves' hyperthyroidism and ophthalmopathy. In the study overall: Staff took peripheral blood when the initial diagnosis was made, before any treatment began.

TCR beta CDR3 regions were amplified from RNA transcripts. The HTBI primer set served for first-round RT-PCR of the TCR CDR3. TCRdb re-analysed the multiplex PCR reads in MiXCR, keeping a single row per CDR3 protein. This sample has roughly 300,000 distinct CDR3 sequences; roughly 13% occur once, and the top ten carry around 23%. General study findings and limits: Stable hyperthyroidism was told apart from ophthalmopathy by a model built on 13 V-J features.

The chain combines TRBV7-2 with TRBJ2-4, with D possibly being TRBD1 or TRBD2 (5 bases each). This receptor was taken from a woman between 25 and 40 years old with Graves' hyperthyroidism. The sample consisted of blood. CDR3 sequence reads: CASSLAGTIQYF. DNA of the CDR3: TGTGCCAGCAGCTTAGCGGGGACCATTCAGTACTTC. The complete variable domain, with remaining parts taken from reference TRBV7-2 and TRBJ2-4, reads GAGVSQSPSNKVTEKGKDVELRCDPISGHTALYWYRQSLGQGLEFLIYFQGNSAPDKSGLPSDRFSAERTGGSVSTLTIQRTQQEDSAVYLCASSLAGTIQYFGAGTRLSVL.